Below, 15 T cell receptor beta chains from the same sample are listed, as sequenced in a study of blood T cell repertoires in COVID-19. Clones were read by immunoSEQ multiplex PCR, and TCRdb kept only the in-frame ones, dropping some. Among around 270,000 clones listed, approximately 83% were seen once. Sequencing used PBMCs or T cells enriched from blood (not recorded which). All receptors come from a woman aged 25 to 45 who had recovered from COVID-19.

V gene TRBV28 combines with J gene TRBJ2-5; TRBD1 aligns across 10 bases. The germline CDR1 and CDR2 sequences are MDHEN and SYDVKM. The V segment lost 5 bases and the J segment 5 bases; nucleotides outside the gene matches: 8. This CDR3 comprises 15 residues. In DNA, the CDR3 is TGTGCCAGCAGTGACAGGGGGCGATCGGACGAGACCCAGTACTTC. Amino acids: CASSDRGRSDETQYF. The variable domain in full, completed from reference TRBV28 and TRBJ2-5, reads DVKVTQSSRYLVKRTGEKVFLECVQDMDHENMFWYRQDPGLGLRLIYFSYDVKMKEKGDIPEGYSVSREKKERFSLILESASTNQTSMYLCASSDRGRSDETQYFGPGTRLLVL.

A single count supports this clone. The chain carries TRBV11-2 and TRBJ2-7, with D perhaps matching TRBD1 (5 bases). V was shortened by 0 bases and J by 3 bases, with 9 bases between the two germline ends. Looked up from germline, CDR1 is SGHAT and CDR2 is FQNNGV. The CDR3 spans 14 residues. CDR3 amino acids: CASSLEGLFYEQYF. CDR3 coding DNA: TGTGCCAGCAGCTTAGAGGGGCTCTTCTACGAGCAGTACTTC.

The chain links TRBV20-1 to TRBJ1-1, with 8 bases identical to TRBD1. Trimming at V came to 3 bases and at J to 11 bases, leaving 17 bases not matched to a gene. The CDR3 extends over 15 amino acids. The germline CDR1 and CDR2 sequences are DFQATT and SNEGSKA (reference sequence). CDR3 DNA: TGCAGTGCTAGTAACCCGCAGGGGGCCACCCAGTCGGCTTTCTTT. This translates into CSASNPQGATQSAFF.

J is TRBJ1-5 and V is TRBV27; 10 bases map to TRBD1. The CDR3 is 14 residues long. Trimming cost V 5 bases and J 6 bases; bases outside gene matches: 4. Germline CDR1 is MNHEY and CDR2 is SMNVEV (reference sequence). CDR3 coding DNA: TGTGCCAGCAGTCCGGGACAGGGGAGTCAGCCCCAGCATTTT. Protein sequence: CASSPGQGSQPQHF.

The genes are TRBV3-1 (or the pseudogene TRBV3-2) and TRBJ2-1, with 11 bases that match TRBD1. This CDR3 is 18 amino acids long. Germline CDR1 is LGHDT and CDR2 is YNNKEL (reference sequence). V gave up 2 bases and J gave up 0 bases; unmatched junction bases: 6. The CDR3 DNA is TGTGCCAGCAGCCAAAGGAGGGGACAGGGGGTCTCCTACAATGAGCAGTTCTTC. Protein: CASSQRRGQGVSYNEQFF.

Remarks on this clone: The same CDR3 arises from other DNA sequences in this sample as well. The chain combines TRBV9 with TRBJ1-2; TRBD1 matches at 8 bases. The germline V gene encodes CDR1 SGDLS and CDR2 YYNGEE. The V gene end was trimmed by 0 bases and the J gene end by 4 bases; junction bases not matched to a gene: 5. The CDR3 totals 15 residues. Written as DNA, the CDR3 is TGTGCCAGCAGCGTAGCCGACAGGGGCGGCTATGGCTACACCTTC. This codes for CASSVADRGGYGYTF.

This clone occurred a few times. The chain employs TRBV5-6 and TRBJ1-2, with a weak D call TRBD1 (6 bases). V was trimmed by 0 bases and J by 10 bases, leaving 10 bases between them. The CDR3 spans 12 residues. CDR1 and CDR2 (germline): SGHDT, YYEEEE. The CDR3 is CASSLDMGAYTF. The CDR3 DNA reads as TGTGCCAGCAGCTTGGATATGGGGGCCTACACCTTC.

This clone was seen ten or more times. The gene calls are TRBV25-1 and TRBJ1-4; D not certain. This CDR3 region has 18 residues. V lost 2 bases and J lost 0, with 16 bases in between. Germline assignment: CDR1 MGHDK and CDR2 SYGVNS. The CDR3 region is CASSELPEGYATNEKLFF. CDR3 DNA: TGTGCCAGCAGTGAACTCCCTGAGGGTTATGCAACTAATGAAAAACTGTTTTTT.

The chain links TRBV28 to TRBJ2-5, with TRBD2 as a possible D gene (6 bases). The germline gives CDR1 MDHEN, CDR2 SYDVKM. The CDR3 runs to 12 residues. The germline V and J ends were trimmed by 8 bases and 7 bases, with 14 bases remaining between them. DNA of the CDR3: TGTGCCAGCTCCCTGGGGGGTGGGACCCAGTACTTC. Its translation: CASSLGGGTQYF.

V gene TRBV7-9 combines with J gene TRBJ1-4; 8 nucleotides line up with TRBD1. The CDR3 extends over 16 amino acids. Germline CDR1 is SEHNR and CDR2 is FQNEAQ (reference sequence). V lost 5 bases, J lost 3 bases, and 8 bases stayed unmatched. For the CDR3, the DNA is TGTGCCAGCAGCGACCATTGGGACAGGCCTAATGAAAAACTGTTTTTT. Translating gives CASSDHWDRPNEKLFF. Combining the CDR3 with reference TRBV7-9 and TRBJ1-4 gives the whole variable domain DTGVSQNPRHKITKRGQNVTFRCDPISEHNRLYWYRQTLGQGPEFLTYFQNEAQLEKSRLLSDRFSAERPKGSFSTLEIQRTEQGDSAMYLCASSDHWDRPNEKLFFGSGTQLSVL.

This sequence joins TRBV15 and TRBJ1-4; maybe TRBD1 (5 bases). The CDR3 sequence is 16 residues long. Trimming pared 1 base from V and 2 bases from J, leaving 11 bases between. The germline gives CDR1 LNHNV, CDR2 YYDKDF (reference sequence). The CDR3 sequence is CATSRARRDTNEKLFF. Here the CDR3 DNA reads TGTGCCACCAGCAGAGCCAGGAGGGACACTAATGAAAAACTGTTTTTT.

The gene calls are TRBV7-9 and TRBJ1-2, with 8 bases matching TRBD1. Per germline, CDR1 SEHNR and CDR2 FQNEAQ (reference sequence). V lost 6 bases, J lost 8 bases, and 8 bases stayed unmatched. This CDR3 is built from 13 residues. CDR3 loop: CASRSGTGDGYTF. The CDR3 DNA follows: TGTGCCAGCAGATCCGGGACAGGAGACGGCTACACCTTC.

The chain couples TRBV3-1 (or the pseudogene TRBV3-2) to TRBJ2-1; tentative D call: TRBD1 (6 bases). The CDR3 has 13 residues. Germline V gene data show CDR1 as LGHDT and CDR2 as YNNKEL (reference sequence). Between the trimmed V and J ends, which lost 1 base and 8 bases, there was a span of 9 bases. CDR3 sequence reads: CASSQGRGYEQFF. The CDR3, as DNA: TGTGCCAGCAGCCAAGGCAGGGGATATGAGCAGTTCTTC.

The genes are TRBV25-1 and TRBJ1-5; 7 bases are shared with TRBD1. Germline-derived CDR1 and CDR2 are MGHDK and SYGVNS. The CDR3 is 15 residues long. V trimming: 2 bases; J trimming: 4 bases; junction bases outside the gene matches: 5. CDR3: CASSEPGRGNQPQHF. The CDR3 nucleotides are TGTGCCAGCAGTGAACCCGGCAGGGGGAATCAGCCCCAGCATTTT. The complete variable domain, with remaining parts taken from reference TRBV25-1 and TRBJ1-5, reads EADIYQTPRYLVIGTGKKITLECSQTMGHDKMYWYQQDPGMELHLIHYSYGVNSTEKGDLSSESTVSRIRTEHFPLTLESARPSHTSQYLCASSEPGRGNQPQHFGDGTRLSIL.

This chain uses TRBV28 with TRBJ2-7, with D possibly TRBD1 on 6 matching bases. The CDR3 is 16 amino acids. V lost 5 bases and J lost 6, with 23 bases in between. Germline CDR1 is MDHEN and CDR2 is SYDVKM. The DNA for the CDR3 is TGTGCCAGCAGTCCCCCAGGGGCGATTAGAAGGGGCGAGCAGTACTTC. Encoded protein: CASSPPGAIRRGEQYF.